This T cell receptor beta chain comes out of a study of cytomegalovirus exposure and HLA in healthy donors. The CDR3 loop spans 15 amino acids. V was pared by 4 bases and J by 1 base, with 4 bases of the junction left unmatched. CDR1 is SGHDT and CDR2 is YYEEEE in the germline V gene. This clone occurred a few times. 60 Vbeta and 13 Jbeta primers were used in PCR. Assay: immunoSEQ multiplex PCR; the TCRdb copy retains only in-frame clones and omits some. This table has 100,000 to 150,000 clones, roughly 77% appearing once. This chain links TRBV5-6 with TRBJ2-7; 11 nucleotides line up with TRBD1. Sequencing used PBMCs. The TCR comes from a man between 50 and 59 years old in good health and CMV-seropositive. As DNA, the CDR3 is TGTGCCAGCAGCAAGGGACAGGGGGTGTCCTACGAGCAGTACTTC. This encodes CASSKGQGVSYEQYF.